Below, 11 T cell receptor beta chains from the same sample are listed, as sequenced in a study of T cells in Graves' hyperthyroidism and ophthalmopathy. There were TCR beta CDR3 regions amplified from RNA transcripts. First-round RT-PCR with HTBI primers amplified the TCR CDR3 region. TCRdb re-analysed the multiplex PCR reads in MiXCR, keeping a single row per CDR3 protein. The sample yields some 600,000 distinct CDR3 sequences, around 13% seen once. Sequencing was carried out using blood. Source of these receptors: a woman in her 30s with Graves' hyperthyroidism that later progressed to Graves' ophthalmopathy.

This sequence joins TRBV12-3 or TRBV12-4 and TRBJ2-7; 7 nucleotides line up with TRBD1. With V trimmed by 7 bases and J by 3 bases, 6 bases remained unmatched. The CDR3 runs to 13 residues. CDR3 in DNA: TGTGCCAGCATACACCGGGACAGCTACGAGCAGTACTTC. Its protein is CASIHRDSYEQYF.

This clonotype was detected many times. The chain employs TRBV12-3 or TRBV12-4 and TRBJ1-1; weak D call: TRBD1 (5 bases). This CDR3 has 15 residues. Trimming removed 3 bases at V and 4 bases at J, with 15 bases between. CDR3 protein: CASSFSSGRATEAFF. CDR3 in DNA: TGTGCCAGCAGTTTCAGCTCGGGACGGGCCACTGAAGCTTTCTTT.

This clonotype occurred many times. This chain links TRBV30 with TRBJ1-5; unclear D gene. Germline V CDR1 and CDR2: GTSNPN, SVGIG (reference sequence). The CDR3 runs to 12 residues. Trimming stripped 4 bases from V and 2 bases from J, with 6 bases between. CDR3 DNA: TGTGCCTGGAACGGGGGCAATCAGCCCCAGCATTTT. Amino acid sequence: CAWNGGNQPQHF.

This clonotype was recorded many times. The CDR3 is CASSTGTTNEKLFF. The CDR3 region has the DNA TGTGCCAGCAGTACCGGGACGACTAATGAAAAACTGTTTTTT. This rearrangement joins TRBV27 to TRBJ1-4; weak D call: TRBD1 (5 bases). V was cut by 5 bases and J by 2 bases, with 9 bases left in between. CDR1 is MNHEY, CDR2 SMNVEV, per germline (reference sequence). The length of the CDR3 is 14 residues.

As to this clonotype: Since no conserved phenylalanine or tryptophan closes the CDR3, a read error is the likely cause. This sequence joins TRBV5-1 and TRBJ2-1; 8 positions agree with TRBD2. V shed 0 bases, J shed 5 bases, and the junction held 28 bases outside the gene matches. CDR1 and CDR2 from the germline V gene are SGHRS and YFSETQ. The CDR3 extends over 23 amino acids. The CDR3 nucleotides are TGCGCCAGCAGCTTGGCAAACCGACCCGGACTAGCAAAGGGTCCTGCCCACCACAATGAGCAGTTCCTC. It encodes CASSLANRPGLAKGPAHHNEQFL.

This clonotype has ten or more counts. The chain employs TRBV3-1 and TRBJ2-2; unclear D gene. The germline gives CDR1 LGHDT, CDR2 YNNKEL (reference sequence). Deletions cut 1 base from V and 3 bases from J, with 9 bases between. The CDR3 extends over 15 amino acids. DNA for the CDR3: TGTGCCAGCAGCCAAGGTCAGGCTGACACCGGGGAGCTGTTTTTT. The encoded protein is CASSQGQADTGELFF.

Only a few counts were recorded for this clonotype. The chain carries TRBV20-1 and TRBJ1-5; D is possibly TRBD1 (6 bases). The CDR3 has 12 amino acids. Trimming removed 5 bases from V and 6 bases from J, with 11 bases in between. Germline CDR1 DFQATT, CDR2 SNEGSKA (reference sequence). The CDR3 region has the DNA TGCAGTGCTGTGGGGGGGGCTCAGCCCCAGCATTTT. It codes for CSAVGGAQPQHF.

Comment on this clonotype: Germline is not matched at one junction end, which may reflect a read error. The CDR3 protein is CASSILPGGTETFF. The CDR3 bases are TGTGCCAGTAGTATACTCCCAGGGGGCACTGAAACTTTCTTT. The J gene is TRBJ1-1, the V gene TRBV19, with 8 bases matching TRBD1. The germline V gene encodes CDR1 LNHDA and CDR2 SQIVND (reference sequence). The CDR3 sequence is 14 residues long.

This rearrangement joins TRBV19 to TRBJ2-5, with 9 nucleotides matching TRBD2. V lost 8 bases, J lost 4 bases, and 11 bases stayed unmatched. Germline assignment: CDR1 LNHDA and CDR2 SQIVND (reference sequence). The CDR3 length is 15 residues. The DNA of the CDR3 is TGTGCCAGTTCCTACCGAGGCGGGGGGGGAGAGACCCAGTACTTC. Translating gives CASSYRGGGGETQYF.

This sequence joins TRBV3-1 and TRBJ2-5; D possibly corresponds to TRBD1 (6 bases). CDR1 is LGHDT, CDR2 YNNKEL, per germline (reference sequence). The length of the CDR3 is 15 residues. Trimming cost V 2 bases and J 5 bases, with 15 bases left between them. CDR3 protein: CASSQSWGPAETQYF. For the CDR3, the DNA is TGTGCCAGCAGCCAAAGTTGGGGGCCGGCGGAGACCCAGTACTTC.

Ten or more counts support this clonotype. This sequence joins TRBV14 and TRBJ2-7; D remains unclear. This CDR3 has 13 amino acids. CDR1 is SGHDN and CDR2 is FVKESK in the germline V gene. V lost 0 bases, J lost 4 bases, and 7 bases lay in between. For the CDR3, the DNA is TGTGCCAGCAGCCAAGATGGGGTTTACGAGCAGTACTTC. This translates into CASSQDGVYEQYF.